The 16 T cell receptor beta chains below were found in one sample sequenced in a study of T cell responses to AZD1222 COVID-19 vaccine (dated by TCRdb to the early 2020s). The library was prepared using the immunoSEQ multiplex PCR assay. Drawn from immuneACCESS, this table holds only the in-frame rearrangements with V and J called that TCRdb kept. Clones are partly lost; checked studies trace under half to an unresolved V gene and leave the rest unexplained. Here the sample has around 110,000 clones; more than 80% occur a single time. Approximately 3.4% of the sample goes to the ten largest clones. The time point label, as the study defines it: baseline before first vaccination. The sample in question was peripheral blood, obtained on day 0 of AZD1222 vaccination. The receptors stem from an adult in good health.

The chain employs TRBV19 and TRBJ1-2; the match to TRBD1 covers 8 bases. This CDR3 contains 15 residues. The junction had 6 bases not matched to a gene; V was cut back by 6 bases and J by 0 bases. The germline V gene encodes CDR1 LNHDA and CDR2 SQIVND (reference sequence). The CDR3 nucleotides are TGTGCCAGTAGGAACTGGGGACAGGCTAACTATGGCTACACCTTC. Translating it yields CASRNWGQANYGYTF.

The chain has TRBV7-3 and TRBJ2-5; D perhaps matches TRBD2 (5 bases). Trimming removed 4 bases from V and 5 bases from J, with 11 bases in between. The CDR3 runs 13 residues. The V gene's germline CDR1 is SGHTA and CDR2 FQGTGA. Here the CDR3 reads CASSWTPGETQYF. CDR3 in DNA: TGTGCCAGCAGCTGGACTCCGGGGGAGACCCAGTACTTC.

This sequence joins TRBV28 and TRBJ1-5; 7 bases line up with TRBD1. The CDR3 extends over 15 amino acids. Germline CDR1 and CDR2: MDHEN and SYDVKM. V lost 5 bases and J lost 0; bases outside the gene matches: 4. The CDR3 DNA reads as TGTGCCAGCAGTACCTACAGGGGTAGCAATCAGCCCCAGCATTTT. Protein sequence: CASSTYRGSNQPQHF. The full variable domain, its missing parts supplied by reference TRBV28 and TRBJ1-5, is DVKVTQSSRYLVKRTGEKVFLECVQDMDHENMFWYRQDPGLGLRLIYFSYDVKMKEKGDIPEGYSVSREKKERFSLILESASTNQTSMYLCASSTYRGSNQPQHFGDGTRLSIL.

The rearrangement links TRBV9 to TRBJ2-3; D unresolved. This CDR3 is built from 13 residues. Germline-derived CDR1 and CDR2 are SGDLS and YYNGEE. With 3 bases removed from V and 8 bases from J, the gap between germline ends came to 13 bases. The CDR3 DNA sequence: TGTGCCAGCAGCGCGGTGCCCGCGGCTACGCAGTATTTT. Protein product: CASSAVPAATQYF.

The CDR3 protein is CASSLRLAGDNEQFF. The CDR3 DNA reads TGTGCCAGCAGCTTACGACTAGCGGGGGACAATGAGCAGTTCTTC. This chain connects TRBV7-2 to TRBJ2-1; 12 positions match TRBD2. Germline V gene lookup returns CDR1 SGHTA and CDR2 FQGNSA. The CDR3 is 15 amino acids. The J segment lost 5 bases and the V segment lost 2 bases, leaving 1 base of the junction unmatched.

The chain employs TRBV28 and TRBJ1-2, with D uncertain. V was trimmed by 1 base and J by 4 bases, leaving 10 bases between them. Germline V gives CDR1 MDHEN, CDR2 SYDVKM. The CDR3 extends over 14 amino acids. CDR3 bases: TGTGCCAGCAGTTTATCAGTTGTAGTCTATGGCTACACCTTC. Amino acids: CASSLSVVVYGYTF.

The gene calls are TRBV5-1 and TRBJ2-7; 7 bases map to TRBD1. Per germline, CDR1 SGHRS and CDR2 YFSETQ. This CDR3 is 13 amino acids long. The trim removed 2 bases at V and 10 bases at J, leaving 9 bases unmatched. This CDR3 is CASSLVQGKEQYF. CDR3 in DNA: TGCGCCAGCAGCTTAGTACAGGGGAAGGAACAGTACTTC.

In DNA form, the CDR3 reads TGTGCCAGCAGCCCCGGGACAGGCCCGAACACCGGGGAGCTGTTTTTT. It yields the protein CASSPGTGPNTGELFF. V usage is TRBV28 and J usage is TRBJ2-2, with 8 bases matching TRBD1. V shed 6 bases and J 0 bases; nucleotides not matched to a gene: 6. Per germline, CDR1 MDHEN and CDR2 SYDVKM. The CDR3 length is 16 residues.

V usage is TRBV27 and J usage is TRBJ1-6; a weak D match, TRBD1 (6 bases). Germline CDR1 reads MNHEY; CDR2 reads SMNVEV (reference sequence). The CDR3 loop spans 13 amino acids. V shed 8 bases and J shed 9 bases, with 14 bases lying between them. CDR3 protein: CASPEGGSSPLHF. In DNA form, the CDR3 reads TGTGCCAGCCCGGAGGGGGGTAGTTCACCCCTCCACTTT.

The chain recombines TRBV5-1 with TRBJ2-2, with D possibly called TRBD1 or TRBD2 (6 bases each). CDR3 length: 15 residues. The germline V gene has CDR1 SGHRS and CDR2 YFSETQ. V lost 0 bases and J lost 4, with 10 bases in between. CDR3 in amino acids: CASSLVGGITGELFF. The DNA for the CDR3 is TGCGCCAGCAGCTTGGTAGGGGGGATCACCGGGGAGCTGTTTTTT.

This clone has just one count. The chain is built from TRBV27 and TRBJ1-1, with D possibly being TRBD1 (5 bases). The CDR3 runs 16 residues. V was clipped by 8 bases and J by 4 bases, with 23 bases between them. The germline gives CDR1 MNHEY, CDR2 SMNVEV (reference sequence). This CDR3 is CASGGIWDSQGTEAFF. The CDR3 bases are TGTGCCAGCGGAGGAATCTGGGACTCTCAGGGCACTGAAGCTTTCTTT.

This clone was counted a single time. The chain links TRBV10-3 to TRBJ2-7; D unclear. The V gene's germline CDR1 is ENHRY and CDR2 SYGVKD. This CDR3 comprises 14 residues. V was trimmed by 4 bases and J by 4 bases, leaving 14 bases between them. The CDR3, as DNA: TGTGCCATCAGTGCACGGACCTTAGAATACGAGCAGTACTTC. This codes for CAISARTLEYEQYF.

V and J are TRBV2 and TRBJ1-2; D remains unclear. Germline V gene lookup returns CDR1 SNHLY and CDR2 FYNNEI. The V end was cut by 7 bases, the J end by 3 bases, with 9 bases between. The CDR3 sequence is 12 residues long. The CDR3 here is CASKTVYYGYTF. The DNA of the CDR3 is TGTGCCAGCAAGACGGTTTACTATGGCTACACCTTC.

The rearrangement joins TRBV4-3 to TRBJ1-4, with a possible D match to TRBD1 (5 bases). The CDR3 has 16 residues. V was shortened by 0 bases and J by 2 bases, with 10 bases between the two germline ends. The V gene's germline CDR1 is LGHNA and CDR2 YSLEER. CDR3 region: CASSQDGQGTNEKLFF. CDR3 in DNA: TGCGCCAGCAGCCAAGATGGGCAGGGCACTAATGAAAAACTGTTTTTT.

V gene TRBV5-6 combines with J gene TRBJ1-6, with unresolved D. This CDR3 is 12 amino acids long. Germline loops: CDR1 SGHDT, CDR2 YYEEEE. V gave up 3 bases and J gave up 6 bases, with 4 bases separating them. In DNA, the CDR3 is TGTGCCAGCAGCTGGGGTAATTCACCCCTCCACTTT. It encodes CASSWGNSPLHF.

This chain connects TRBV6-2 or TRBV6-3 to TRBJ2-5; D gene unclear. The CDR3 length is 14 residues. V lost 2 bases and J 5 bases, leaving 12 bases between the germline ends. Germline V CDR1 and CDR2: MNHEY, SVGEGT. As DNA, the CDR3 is TGTGCCAGCAGTTACGTCTCGGTCGGGGAGACCCAGTACTTC. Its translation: CASSYVSVGETQYF.